The 25 T cell receptor beta chains listed next were all sequenced from one sample in a study of CD8 T cells in ankylosing spondylitis. TCRdb redid the calling of the 5' RACE reads with MiXCR, one entry per CDR3 protein. Of about 44,000 distinct CDR3 sequences listed, 11% are singletons. The sequenced material came from blood, either unsorted or a sorted T cell fraction (not recorded which). Source of these receptors: a male donor with ankylosing spondylitis or in good health (not recorded which).

The chain is built from TRBV5-1 and TRBJ2-1; maybe TRBD1 (6 bases). The CDR3 runs to 16 residues. Germline V gene sequence: CDR1 SGHRS, CDR2 YFSETQ. Trimming cost V 0 bases and J 1 base, with 11 bases left between them. The DNA for the CDR3 is TGCGCCAGCAGCTTGGTACAGGGTCGTTCCTACAATGAGCAGTTCTTC. Protein product: CASSLVQGRSYNEQFF. Complete variable domain (other parts from reference TRBV5-1 and TRBJ2-1): KAGVTQTPRYLIKTRGQQVTLSCSPISGHRSVSWYQQTPGQGLQFLFEYFSETQRNKGNFPGRFSGRQFSNSRSEMNVSTLELGDSALYLCASSLVQGRSYNEQFFGPGTRLTVL.

The V and J genes are TRBV5-6 and TRBJ2-3; TRBD2 agrees at 9 bases. This CDR3 region has 16 residues. Germline values: CDR1 SGHDT, CDR2 YYEEEE. Germline trimming cut 4 bases from V and 2 bases from J; bases unmatched to any gene: 8. The CDR3: CASSTIAGEITDTQYF. The CDR3 DNA reads TGTGCCAGCAGCACAATAGCGGGGGAGATCACAGATACGCAGTATTTT.

In this sample, this clonotype turned up many times. V usage is TRBV20-1 and J usage is TRBJ2-7; a weak D match, TRBD1 (7 bases). The V and J ends lost 3 bases and 6 bases respectively, with 15 bases between them. The CDR3 sequence is 13 residues long. Germline V gene lookup returns CDR1 DFQATT and CDR2 SNEGSKA (reference sequence). The CDR3 DNA sequence: TGCAGTGCTAGCCGCCAGGGGGGCGGCGAGCAGTACTTC. Its translation: CSASRQGGGEQYF.

In its sample, this clonotype was seen many times. The chain has TRBV12-3 or TRBV12-4 and TRBJ1-1; a possible D gene is TRBD1 (6 bases). The CDR3 extends over 14 amino acids. Trimming took off 6 bases at V and 3 bases at J, with 14 bases between the two ends. Here the CDR3 DNA reads TGTGCCAGCAGGCCTCTTCCAGGGGACACTGAAGCTTTCTTT. Amino acids: CASRPLPGDTEAFF.

This clonotype was detected ten times or more. The chain joins TRBV5-1 to TRBJ2-2; 7 bases line up with TRBD1. The germline CDR1 and CDR2 sequences are SGHRS and YFSETQ. The CDR3 consists of 15 residues. V lost 1 base and J lost 5; bases outside the gene matches: 5. CDR3 DNA: TGCGCCAGCAGCTTGCCGACAGGGATGACCGGGGAGCTGTTTTTT. This gives the protein CASSLPTGMTGELFF.

This clonotype was detected ten times or more. V usage is TRBV25-1 and J usage is TRBJ1-1, with D unresolved. Germline CDR1 MGHDK, CDR2 SYGVNS. This CDR3 is built from 13 residues. Deletions cut 6 bases from V and 7 bases from J, with 15 bases between. This CDR3 reads CASSPLRPDEAFF. DNA of the CDR3: TGTGCCAGCAGCCCCCTTAGACCTGATGAAGCTTTCTTT.

This clonotype was detected ten times or more. The chain employs TRBV3-1 and TRBJ2-7; D is unclear. CDR1 is LGHDT and CDR2 is YNNKEL in the germline V gene (reference sequence). V lost 4 bases to trimming and J lost 4 bases, with 8 bases between them. The CDR3 contains 12 residues. This chain's CDR3 is CASSLGSYEQYF. CDR3 nucleotides: TGTGCCAGCAGCCTGGGATCGTACGAGCAGTACTTC.

This clonotype was counted ten times or more. The J gene is TRBJ2-3, the V gene TRBV9, with D possibly matching TRBD1 (7 bases). Germline CDR1 reads SGDLS; CDR2 reads YYNGEE. The CDR3 runs to 14 residues. Trimming removed 1 base at V and 6 bases at J, with 12 bases between. Here the CDR3 reads CASSVLTGRDTQYF. The CDR3 DNA is TGTGCCAGCAGCGTATTGACAGGGAGGGATACGCAGTATTTT.

This clonotype was counted only a few times. The chain carries TRBV5-1 and TRBJ2-1, with TRBD2 matching over 9 bases. This CDR3 spans 15 amino acids. Germline CDR1 is SGHRS and CDR2 is YFSETQ. V was clipped by 0 bases and J by 9 bases; unmatched bases: 7. The CDR3 reads CASSLEGGGAFEQFF. Written as DNA, the CDR3 is TGCGCCAGCAGCTTGGAAGGCGGGGGGGCTTTTGAGCAGTTCTTC.

This clonotype was counted ten times or more. The chain recombines TRBV5-1 with TRBJ1-4; 8 positions match TRBD1. V dropped 6 bases and J dropped 2; count of bases not matched to a gene: 12. Germline lookup yields CDR1 SGHRS and CDR2 YFSETQ. There are 17 residues in the CDR3. CDR3 DNA: TGCGCCAGCATGCAGGGGGCTGGTGAGATTACTAATGAAAAACTGTTTTTT. This encodes CASMQGAGEITNEKLFF.

There are many counts of this clonotype. The chain has TRBV12-3 or TRBV12-4 and TRBJ1-1, with D unresolved. This CDR3 contains 12 residues. V was cut by 4 bases and J by 11 bases, with 14 bases left in between. In DNA, the CDR3 is TGTGCCAGCAGTTCAGGAAATGGAATCGCTTTCTTT. As protein: CASSSGNGIAFF.

This clonotype was detected many times. The V call is TRBV25-1, the J call TRBJ2-2; 7 nucleotides line up with TRBD1. This CDR3 region has 16 residues. The ends lost 1 base at V and 5 bases at J; junction bases unmatched: 7. CDR1 and CDR2 (germline): MGHDK, SYGVNS. Here the CDR3 DNA reads TGTGCCAGCAGTGAATCGACACAGGGGCGGACCGGGGAGCTGTTTTTT. Its translation: CASSESTQGRTGELFF.

As for this clonotype: At one boundary the junction diverges from the germline segment, which might be a read error. J is TRBJ2-1 and V is TRBV18; the match to TRBD1 covers 7 bases. The CDR3 contains 14 residues. Germline values: CDR1 KGHSH, CDR2 LQKENI. CDR3: CASSPRGKYNGQFF. The CDR3 DNA reads as TGTGCCAGCTCACCCAGGGGGAAGTACAATGGGCAGTTCTTC.

This clonotype was counted at least ten times. V gene TRBV29-1 combines with J gene TRBJ1-1; tentative D call: TRBD1 (5 bases). Germline CDR1 SQVTM, CDR2 ANQGSEA. V dropped 3 bases and J dropped 2 bases, with 10 bases sitting between them. CDR3 length: 13 residues. The CDR3 DNA sequence: TGCAGCGTTGAGCGAGGGACCAACACTGAAGCTTTCTTT. Amino acids: CSVERGTNTEAFF.

As for this clonotype: This may come from a read error, since a much larger clone is one base off. V is TRBV6-5 and J is TRBJ1-3, with 7 bases aligning to TRBD1. CDR1 MNHEY and CDR2 SVGAGI come from the germline V gene. This CDR3 is built from 15 residues. The chain's CDR3 is CASSYEGARGTTIYF. CDR3 coding DNA: TGTGCCAGCAGTTACGAGGGGGCGCGAGGAACCACCATATATTTT.

The rearrangement uses TRBV10-3 and TRBJ2-7, with 13 bases fitting TRBD2. The CDR3 sequence is 15 residues long. CDR1 is ENHRY and CDR2 is SYGVKD in the germline V gene. Trimming cost V 5 bases and J 2 bases; bases outside gene matches: 3. This CDR3 reads CAISSGTSGAYEQYF. Here the CDR3 DNA reads TGTGCCATCAGTTCCGGGACTAGCGGGGCCTACGAGCAGTACTTC.

This clonotype was seen more than once but under ten times. The rearrangement uses TRBV19 and TRBJ2-3; D is perhaps TRBD2 (6 bases). Trimming removed 6 bases at V and 2 bases at J, with 18 bases between. Germline-derived CDR1 and CDR2 are LNHDA and SQIVND (reference sequence). This CDR3 has 16 residues. CDR3 DNA sequence: TGTGCCAGTAGACCTAAGTTTGGGGGACTCACAGATACGCAGTATTTT. Translation: CASRPKFGGLTDTQYF.

This clonotype was seen ten or more times. The chain's CDR3 is CASSVDRRSYEQYF. The DNA of the CDR3 is TGTGCCAGCAGTGTTGACAGGCGCTCCTACGAGCAGTACTTC. This rearrangement joins TRBV2 to TRBJ2-7; TRBD1 might be the D (6 bases). Looked up from germline, CDR1 is SNHLY and CDR2 is FYNNEI. This CDR3 region has 14 residues. The germline V and J ends were trimmed by 4 bases and 0 bases, with 10 bases remaining between them.

This clonotype was counted at least ten times. The chain is built from TRBV19 and TRBJ2-1, with 11 bases matching TRBD2. Germline V CDR1 and CDR2: LNHDA, SQIVND (reference sequence). The CDR3 is 16 amino acids. Losses at the gene ends were 4 bases for V and 3 bases for J; bases not matched to a gene: 5. CDR3 nucleotide sequence: TGTGCCAGTAGTAAAACTGGGACTAGCGGCTACAATGAGCAGTTCTTC. This sequence encodes CASSKTGTSGYNEQFF.

This clonotype was seen a few times. The V gene is TRBV18, the J gene TRBJ1-4; 9 bases are a match to TRBD1. The CDR3 is 16 residues long. Germline V gives CDR1 KGHSH, CDR2 LQKENI. Unmatched junction bases numbered 8, after V lost 6 bases and J lost 3 bases. CDR3 DNA: TGTGCCAGCTCGCTCGAACAGGGGGCGGCTAATGAAAAACTGTTTTTT. This translates into CASSLEQGAANEKLFF.

This clonotype was picked up many times. The V gene is TRBV12-3 or TRBV12-4, the J gene TRBJ2-3, with 9 bases matching TRBD2. CDR3 size: 16 residues. Trimming removed 5 bases from V and 2 bases from J; junction bases left unmatched: 8. The CDR3 nucleotides read TGTGCCAGCAGTCCTCTAGCGGGGCCTCACACAGATACGCAGTATTTT. It codes for CASSPLAGPHTDTQYF.

This clonotype has a handful of counts. CDR3 DNA sequence: TGCAGCGTTTCGGTGGCAGGCAGCAATCAGCCCCAGCATTTT. Amino acids: CSVSVAGSNQPQHF. The chain couples TRBV29-1 to TRBJ1-5; D gene uncertain. The V gene lost 5 bases and the J gene lost 1 base, with 12 bases spanning the gap. The CDR3 is 14 amino acids. Germline lookup yields CDR1 SQVTM and CDR2 ANQGSEA.

At least ten counts were recorded for this clonotype. The gene calls are TRBV7-9 and TRBJ1-1, with 11 bases identical to TRBD1. Per the germline V gene, CDR1 is SEHNR and CDR2 is FQNEAQ (reference sequence). CDR3 length: 14 amino acids. V lost 7 bases, J lost 7 bases, and 8 bases stayed unmatched. CDR3 coding DNA: TGTGCCAGCACCATCCGGGACAGGGGGGATGAAGCTTTCTTT. Translation: CASTIRDRGDEAFF.

This clonotype has just a few counts. The chain joins TRBV29-1 to TRBJ2-3; 11 bases agree with TRBD2. From germline, CDR1 is SQVTM and CDR2 ANQGSEA. The CDR3 spans 16 residues. The ends lost 4 bases at V and 0 bases at J; junction bases unmatched: 6. In DNA form, the CDR3 reads TGCAGCGTTGTGACTAGCGGGGCCTCTAGCACAGATACGCAGTATTTT. Translation gives CSVVTSGASSTDTQYF.

This clonotype was found many times. V and J are TRBV7-7 and TRBJ2-5; 8 nucleotides match TRBD1. The J segment lost 0 bases and the V segment lost 5 bases, leaving 5 bases of the junction unmatched. This CDR3 contains 15 residues. Germline values: CDR1 SSHAT, CDR2 FNYEAQ (reference sequence). The CDR3 coding sequence is TGTGCCAGCAGCCCACAGGGACAGGACCAAGAGACCCAGTACTTC. As protein: CASSPQGQDQETQYF.